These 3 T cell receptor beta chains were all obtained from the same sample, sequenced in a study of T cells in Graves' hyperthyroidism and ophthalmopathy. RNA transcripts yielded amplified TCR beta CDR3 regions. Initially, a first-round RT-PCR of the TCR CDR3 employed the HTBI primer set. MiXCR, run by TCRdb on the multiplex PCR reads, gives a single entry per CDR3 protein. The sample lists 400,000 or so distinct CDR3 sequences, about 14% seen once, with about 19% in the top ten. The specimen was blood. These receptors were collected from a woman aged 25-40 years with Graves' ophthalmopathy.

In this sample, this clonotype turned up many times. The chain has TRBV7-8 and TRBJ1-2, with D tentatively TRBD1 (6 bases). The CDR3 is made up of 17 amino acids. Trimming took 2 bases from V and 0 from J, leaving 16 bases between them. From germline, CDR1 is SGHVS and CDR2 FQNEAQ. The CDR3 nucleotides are TGTGCCAGCAGCTTAAACCATGGGGGGCTGACTAACTATGGCTACACCTTC. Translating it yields CASSLNHGGLTNYGYTF.

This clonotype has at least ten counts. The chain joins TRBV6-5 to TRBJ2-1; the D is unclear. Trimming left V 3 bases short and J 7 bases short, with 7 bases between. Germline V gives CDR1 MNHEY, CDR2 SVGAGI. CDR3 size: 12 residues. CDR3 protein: CASSYNENEQFF. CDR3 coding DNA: TGTGCCAGCAGTTATAACGAAAATGAGCAGTTCTTC.

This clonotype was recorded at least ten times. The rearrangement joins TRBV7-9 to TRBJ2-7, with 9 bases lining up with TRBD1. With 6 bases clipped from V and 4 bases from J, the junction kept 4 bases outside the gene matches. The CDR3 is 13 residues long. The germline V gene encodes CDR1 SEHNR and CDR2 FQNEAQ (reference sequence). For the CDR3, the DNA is TGTGCCAGCAGGGGGACAGGGAAATACGAGCAGTACTTC. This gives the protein CASRGTGKYEQYF.